The clone carrying this T cell receptor beta chain was detected ten times or more. Its antigen is still unknown. This sample was taken from a study of T cells after yellow fever vaccination. As for the study in general: Each low-cell-number fraction was prepared by means of SMART-Seq v4 Ultra Low Input.

The CDR3 covers 14 residues. Germline lookup yields CDR1 LNHDA and CDR2 SQIVND (reference sequence). Trimming pared 9 bases from V and 2 bases from J, leaving 17 bases between. Overall study results and limits: Of the clonotypes, a small share occurred in both CD4 and CD8 compartments. A faster peak, day 5 versus 15, was reached by the weaker secondary response.

They built TCR cDNA with 5'RACE template switching, a step that put in a universal primer site and UMIs. One entry per CDR3 protein, called by TCRdb with MiXCR from the 5' RACE reads. The sample holds 500,000 to 650,000 distinct CDR3 sequences, roughly 12% seen once. V usage is TRBV19 and J usage is TRBJ2-7, with D tentatively TRBD1 (6 bases). This sample comprised PBMCs, obtained on the day of the yellow fever booster vaccination. This receptor was identified in a man aged 30 to 45 who received the YFV17D yellow fever vaccine. The CDR3 bases are TGTGCCAGCTCTGTGGGGACAAGAACCTACGAGCAGTACTTC. Its translation: CASSVGTRTYEQYF. The whole variable domain, filled in from reference TRBV19 and TRBJ2-7, reads DGGITQSPKYLFRKEGQNVTLSCEQNLNHDAMYWYRQDPGQGLRLIYYSQIVNDFQKGDIAEGYSVSREKKESFPLTVTSAQKNPTAFYLCASSVGTRTYEQYFGPGTRLTVT.